One sample yielded the 9 T cell receptor beta chains listed below, sequenced in a study of blood T cell repertoires in COVID-19. Sequencing was performed with immunoSEQ multiplex PCR; in TCRdb, only in-frame clones are kept and a portion is missing. This table has around 700,000 clones, about 90% appearing once. Sequenced: peripheral blood. The receptors derive from a woman between 18 and 29 years old with acute or convalescent COVID-19.

This clone was seen only once. The chain has TRBV5-1 and TRBJ1-4; 7 bases map to TRBD1. This CDR3 comprises 15 residues. Germline V lookup: CDR1 SGHRS, CDR2 YFSETQ. The J segment lost 4 bases and the V segment lost 4 bases, leaving 7 bases of the junction unmatched. CDR3 coding DNA: TGCGCCAGCAGCACAGGGGTTTACGGTAATGAAAAACTGTTTTTT. Translation: CASSTGVYGNEKLFF. The full variable domain, rest sourced from reference TRBV5-1 and TRBJ1-4, is KAGVTQTPRYLIKTRGQQVTLSCSPISGHRSVSWYQQTPGQGLQFLFEYFSETQRNKGNFPGRFSGRQFSNSRSEMNVSTLELGDSALYLCASSTGVYGNEKLFFGSGTQLSVL.

This chain uses TRBV28 with TRBJ2-6; D gene unclear. The CDR3 length is 12 residues. In germline, CDR1 is MDHEN, CDR2 SYDVKM. V was shortened by 8 bases and J by 0 bases, with 2 bases between the two germline ends. The chain's CDR3 is CASYSGANVLTF. The CDR3 DNA follows: TGTGCCAGCTACTCTGGGGCCAACGTCCTGACTTTC.

The CDR3 is CAISLGGGSANYGYTF. Written as DNA, the CDR3 is TGTGCCATCTCACTTGGGGGGGGCTCAGCTAACTATGGCTACACCTTC. The chain has TRBV11-3 and TRBJ1-2, with D perhaps TRBD1 (6 bases). The V end lost 10 bases, the J end lost 0 bases, and 21 bases lay between the germline ends. The CDR3 runs to 16 residues. The germline CDR1 and CDR2 sequences are SGHNT and YENEEA. Looking up the rest from reference TRBV11-3 and TRBJ1-2 gives the full variable domain: EAGVVQSPRYKIIEKKQPVAFWCNPISGHNTLYWYLQNLGQGPELLIRYENEEAVDDSQLPKDRFSAERLKGVDSTLKIQPAELGDSAVYLCAISLGGGSANYGYTFGSGTRLTVV.

The gene calls are TRBV7-3 and TRBJ2-3; D remains ambiguous. Trimming pared 2 bases from V and 2 bases from J, leaving 8 bases between. Germline CDR1 and CDR2: SGHTA and FQGTGA. The CDR3 totals 14 residues. CDR3: CASSLAGYTDTQYF. Here the CDR3 DNA reads TGTGCCAGCAGCTTAGCCGGGTACACAGATACGCAGTATTTT.

The chain joins TRBV7-2 to TRBJ2-6; 7 nucleotides line up with TRBD1. Germline V lookup: CDR1 SGHTA, CDR2 FQGNSA. V shed 5 bases and J 1 base; nucleotides not matched to a gene: 8. The CDR3 runs 17 residues. The CDR3 loop reads CASSPTGTVSGANVLTF. The CDR3 DNA reads TGTGCCAGCAGCCCCACCGGGACAGTTTCTGGGGCCAACGTCCTGACTTTC. The variable domain in full, with the rest retrieved from reference TRBV7-2 and TRBJ2-6, is GAGVSQSPSNKVTEKGKDVELRCDPISGHTALYWYRQSLGQGLEFLIYFQGNSAPDKSGLPSDRFSAERTGGSVSTLTIQRTQQEDSAVYLCASSPTGTVSGANVLTFGAGSRLTVL.

The rearrangement links TRBV5-4 to TRBJ2-3; 11 bases agree with TRBD2. Per germline, CDR1 SGHNT and CDR2 YYREEE (reference sequence). V shed 5 bases, J shed 6 bases, and the junction held 8 bases outside the gene matches. The CDR3 extends over 15 amino acids. CDR3 sequence (DNA): TGTGCCAGCAGTCTCTCGACTAGCGGGGCGGATACGCAGTATTTT. Translating it yields CASSLSTSGADTQYF.

V gene TRBV6-2 or TRBV6-3 combines with J gene TRBJ2-7, with TRBD1 matching over 11 bases. The CDR3 is made up of 15 amino acids. Looked up from germline, CDR1 is MNHEY and CDR2 is SVGEGT. V gave up 4 bases and J gave up 9 bases; unmatched junction bases: 11. CDR3 sequence reads: CASSSRTGGPMGQYF. For the CDR3, the DNA is TGTGCCAGCAGTTCGCGGACAGGGGGCCCGATGGGGCAGTACTTC.

A single count supports this clone. Other nucleotide sequences in the sample specify the same CDR3. The chain carries TRBV27 and TRBJ2-1, with a weak D call TRBD2 (6 bases). Trimming removed 1 base at V and 0 bases at J, with 7 bases between. The length of the CDR3 is 15 residues. Germline V CDR1 and CDR2: MNHEY, SMNVEV (reference sequence). As DNA, the CDR3 is TGTGCCAGCAGTTTATTCGGGGGCTCCTACAATGAGCAGTTCTTC. This encodes CASSLFGGSYNEQFF.

A single count supports this clone. The chain employs TRBV7-8 and TRBJ2-6; 9 bases are shared with TRBD1. The V gene's germline CDR1 is SGHVS and CDR2 FQNEAQ. The CDR3 is 18 amino acids. V dropped 4 bases and J dropped 0; count of bases not matched to a gene: 7. The CDR3 here is CASSSGQGLASGANVLTF. The CDR3 nucleotides are TGTGCCAGCAGCTCAGGACAGGGGTTGGCCTCTGGGGCCAACGTCCTGACTTTC. Together with reference TRBV7-8 and TRBJ2-6, the CDR3 gives the full variable domain: GAGVSQSPRYKVAKRGQDVALRCDPISGHVSLFWYQQALGQGPEFLTYFQNEAQLDKSGLPSDRFFAERPEGSVSTLKIQRTQQEDSAVYLCASSSGQGLASGANVLTFGAGSRLTVL.